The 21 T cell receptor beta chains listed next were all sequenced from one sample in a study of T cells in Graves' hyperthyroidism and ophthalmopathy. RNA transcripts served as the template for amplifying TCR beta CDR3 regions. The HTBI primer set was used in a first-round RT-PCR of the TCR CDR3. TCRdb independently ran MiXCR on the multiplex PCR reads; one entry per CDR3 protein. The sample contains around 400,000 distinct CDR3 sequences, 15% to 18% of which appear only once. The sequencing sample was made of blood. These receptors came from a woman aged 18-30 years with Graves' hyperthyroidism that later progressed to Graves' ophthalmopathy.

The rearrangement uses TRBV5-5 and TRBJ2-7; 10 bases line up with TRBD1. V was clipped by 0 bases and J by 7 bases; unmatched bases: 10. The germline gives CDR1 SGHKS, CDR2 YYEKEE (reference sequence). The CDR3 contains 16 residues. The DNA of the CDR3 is TGTGCCAGCAGCTTGGTTCCGGGACAGGGGTCGGGGGAGCAGTACTTC. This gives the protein CASSLVPGQGSGEQYF.

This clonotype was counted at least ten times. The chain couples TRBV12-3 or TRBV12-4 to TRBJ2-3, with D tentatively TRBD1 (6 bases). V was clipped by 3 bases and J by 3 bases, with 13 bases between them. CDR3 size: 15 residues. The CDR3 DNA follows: TGTGCCAGCAGTTTTGGGGATAGGGGGACAGATACGCAGTATTTT. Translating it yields CASSFGDRGTDTQYF.

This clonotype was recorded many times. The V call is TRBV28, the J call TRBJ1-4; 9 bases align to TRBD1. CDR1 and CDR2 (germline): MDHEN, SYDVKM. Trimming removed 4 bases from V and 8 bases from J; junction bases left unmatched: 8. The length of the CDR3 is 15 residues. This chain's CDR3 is CASSYLQGAIEKLFF. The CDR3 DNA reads TGTGCCAGCAGTTACCTACAGGGGGCTATCGAAAAACTGTTTTTT.

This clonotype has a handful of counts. This CDR3 is CASSVTRDRSNNEQFF. The DNA of the CDR3 is TGTGCCAGTAGTGTCACCCGGGACAGGTCCAACAATGAGCAGTTCTTC. The V call is TRBV19, the J call TRBJ2-1, with TRBD1 matching 8 bases. V trimming: 5 bases; J trimming: 5 bases; junction bases outside the gene matches: 11. This CDR3 region has 16 residues. The germline V gene has CDR1 LNHDA and CDR2 SQIVND (reference sequence).

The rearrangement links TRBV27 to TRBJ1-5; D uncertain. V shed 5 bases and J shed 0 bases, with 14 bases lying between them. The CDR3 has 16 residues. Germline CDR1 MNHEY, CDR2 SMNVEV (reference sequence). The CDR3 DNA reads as TGTGCCAGCAGTATGGCAGGAATTGATAGCAATCAGCCCCAGCATTTT. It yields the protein CASSMAGIDSNQPQHF.

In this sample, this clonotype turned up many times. The CDR3 here is CAWRGGYTGELFF. CDR3 coding DNA: TGTGCCTGGAGGGGGGGGTACACCGGGGAGCTGTTTTTT. The chain couples TRBV30 to TRBJ2-2, with 7 bases matching TRBD2. The V gene end was trimmed by 3 bases and the J gene end by 3 bases; junction bases not matched to a gene: 1. Germline V gene sequence: CDR1 GTSNPN, CDR2 SVGIG (reference sequence). CDR3 length: 13 residues. The whole variable domain, filled in from reference TRBV30 and TRBJ2-2, reads SQTIHQWPATLVQPVGSPLSLECTVEGTSNPNLYWYRQAAGRGLQLLFYSVGIGQISSEVPQNLSASRPQDRQFILSSKKLLLSDSGFYLCAWRGGYTGELFFGEGSRLTVL.

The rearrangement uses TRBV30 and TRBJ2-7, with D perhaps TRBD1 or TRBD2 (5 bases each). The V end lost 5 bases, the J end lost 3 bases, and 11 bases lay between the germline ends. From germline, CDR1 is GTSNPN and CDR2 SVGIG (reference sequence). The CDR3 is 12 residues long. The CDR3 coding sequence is TGTGCCTGGGGGAGACAGCACTACGAGCAGTACTTC. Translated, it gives CAWGRQHYEQYF.

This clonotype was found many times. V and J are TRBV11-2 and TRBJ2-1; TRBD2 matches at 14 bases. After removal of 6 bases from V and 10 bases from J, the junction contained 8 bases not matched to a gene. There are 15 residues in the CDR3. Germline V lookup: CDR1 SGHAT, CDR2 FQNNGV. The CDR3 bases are TGTGCCAGCAGACCCGGACTAGCGGGAGGATTGGAGCAGTTCTTC. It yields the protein CASRPGLAGGLEQFF.

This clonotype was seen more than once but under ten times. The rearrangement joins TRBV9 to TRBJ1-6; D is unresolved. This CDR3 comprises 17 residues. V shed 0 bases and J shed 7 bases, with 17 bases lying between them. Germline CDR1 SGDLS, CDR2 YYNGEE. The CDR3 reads CASSVGSRTSTNSPLHF. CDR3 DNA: TGTGCCAGCAGCGTAGGTTCAAGGACTAGCACCAATTCACCCCTCCACTTT.

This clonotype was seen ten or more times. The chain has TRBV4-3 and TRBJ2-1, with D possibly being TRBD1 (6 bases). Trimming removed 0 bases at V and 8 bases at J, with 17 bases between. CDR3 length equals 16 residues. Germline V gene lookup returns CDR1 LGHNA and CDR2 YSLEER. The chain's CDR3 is CASSQDRAGADDEQFF. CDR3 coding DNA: TGCGCCAGCAGCCAAGATCGGGCAGGGGCAGACGATGAGCAGTTCTTC.

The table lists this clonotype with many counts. CDR3 DNA sequence: TGTGCCACCAGTGTGGCAGCGGGAGACAATGAGCAGTTCTTC. It yields the protein CATSVAAGDNEQFF. J is TRBJ2-1 and V is TRBV24-1, with 8 positions matching TRBD2. The V segment lost 5 bases and the J segment 5 bases; nucleotides outside the gene matches: 4. Germline CDR1 is KGHDR and CDR2 is SFDVKD. This CDR3 has 14 residues.

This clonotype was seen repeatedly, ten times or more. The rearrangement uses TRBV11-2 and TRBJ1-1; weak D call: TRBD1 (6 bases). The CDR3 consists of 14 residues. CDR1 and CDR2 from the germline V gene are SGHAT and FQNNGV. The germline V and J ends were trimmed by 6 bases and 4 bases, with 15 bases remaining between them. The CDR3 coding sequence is TGTGCCAGCAGTCATCCGACAGGAACCACTGAAGCTTTCTTT. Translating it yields CASSHPTGTTEAFF.

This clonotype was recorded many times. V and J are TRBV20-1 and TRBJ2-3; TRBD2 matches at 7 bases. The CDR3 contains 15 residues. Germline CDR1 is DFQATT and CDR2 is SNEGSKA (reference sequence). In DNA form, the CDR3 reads TGCAGCGTCCGGGGGGAATCTTACCGCACAGATACGCAGTATTTT. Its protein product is CSVRGESYRTDTQYF.

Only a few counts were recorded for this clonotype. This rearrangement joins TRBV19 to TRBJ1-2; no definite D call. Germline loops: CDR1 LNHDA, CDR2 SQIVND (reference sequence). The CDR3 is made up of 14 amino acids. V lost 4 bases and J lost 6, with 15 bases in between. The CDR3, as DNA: TGTGCCAGTAGTACCAAGGAAGGGCGAGATGGCTACACCTTC. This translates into CASSTKEGRDGYTF.

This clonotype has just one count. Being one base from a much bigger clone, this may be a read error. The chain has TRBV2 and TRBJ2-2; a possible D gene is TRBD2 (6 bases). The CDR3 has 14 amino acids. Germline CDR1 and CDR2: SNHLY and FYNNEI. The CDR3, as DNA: TGTGCCAGCGGCCAGCGGGCTAACACCGGGGAGCTGTTGTTT. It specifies CASGQRANTGELLF.

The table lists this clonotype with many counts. CDR3: CASSPTPRQAGHGYTF. The CDR3 region has the DNA TGTGCCAGCAGCCCTACCCCGAGACAAGCCGGCCATGGCTACACCTTC. The chain couples TRBV3-1 to TRBJ1-2; D gene uncertain. The CDR3 consists of 16 residues. The germline CDR1 and CDR2 sequences are LGHDT and YNNKEL (reference sequence). Trimming took off 4 bases at V and 6 bases at J, with 21 bases between the two ends.

This chain's CDR3 is CASKPLVQAVNQPQHF. CDR3 nucleotides: TGTGCCAGTAAACCTCTGGTACAGGCTGTCAATCAGCCCCAGCATTTT. J is TRBJ1-5 and V is TRBV6-1; weak D call: TRBD1 (5 bases). The V end was cut by 9 bases, the J end by 3 bases, with 21 bases between. The germline CDR1 and CDR2 sequences are MNHNS and SASEGT. CDR3 length: 16 residues.

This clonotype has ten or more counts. The DNA of the CDR3 is TGTGCCAGCAGCACCTTCCCCTCCTACGAGCAGTACTTC. It translates to CASSTFPSYEQYF. The J gene is TRBJ2-7, the V gene TRBV7-2; D not certain. The V gene's germline CDR1 is SGHTA and CDR2 FQGNSA. V was pared by 5 bases and J by 0 bases, with 8 bases between. The CDR3 has 13 amino acids.

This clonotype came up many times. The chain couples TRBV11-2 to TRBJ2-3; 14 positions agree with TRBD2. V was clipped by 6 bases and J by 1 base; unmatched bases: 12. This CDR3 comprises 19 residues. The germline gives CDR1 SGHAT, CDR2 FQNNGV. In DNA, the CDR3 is TGTGCCAGCAGACGACTAGCGGGAGGGCCCTTGATTCGCACAGATACGCAGTATTTT. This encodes CASRRLAGGPLIRTDTQYF.

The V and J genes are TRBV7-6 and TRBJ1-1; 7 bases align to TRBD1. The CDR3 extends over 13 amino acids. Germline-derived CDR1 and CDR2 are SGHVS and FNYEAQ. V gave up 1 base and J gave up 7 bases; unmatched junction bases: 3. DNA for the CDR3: TGTGCCAGCAGCTTAGGGACAGGCATTGAAGCTTTCTTT. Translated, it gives CASSLGTGIEAFF.

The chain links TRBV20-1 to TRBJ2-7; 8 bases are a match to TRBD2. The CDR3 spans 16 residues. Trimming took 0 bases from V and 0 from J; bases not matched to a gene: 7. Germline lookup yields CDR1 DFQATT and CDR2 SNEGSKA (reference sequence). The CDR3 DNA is TGCAGTGCTAGAGATGTGACTAGCGAGAACTCCTACGAGCAGTACTTC. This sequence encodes CSARDVTSENSYEQYF.